Listed here are 25 T cell receptor beta chains from one sample, sequenced in a study of blood T cell repertoires in COVID-19. TCRdb's table, derived via immunoSEQ multiplex PCR, lists solely in-frame clones and lacks some. Among some 120,000 clones listed, approximately 90% were seen once. Material for sequencing was peripheral blood. The receptors shown here come from a man aged 45 to 65 with acute or convalescent COVID-19.

This chain joins TRBV5-1 and TRBJ1-4; the D gene is possibly TRBD1 (5 bases). Trimming shortened V by 2 bases and J by 8 bases, and 7 bases separated the two germline ends. Germline V gene lookup returns CDR1 SGHRS and CDR2 YFSETQ. This CDR3 is 12 amino acids long. This CDR3 reads CASSFGGEKLFF. CDR3 nucleotide sequence: TGCGCCAGCAGCTTTGGGGGGGAAAAACTGTTTTTT.

The rearrangement links TRBV7-9 to TRBJ1-4, with D possibly TRBD1 on 5 matching bases. The CDR3 extends over 14 amino acids. Germline-derived CDR1 and CDR2 are SEHNR and FQNEAQ (reference sequence). The V end lost 1 base, the J end lost 4 bases, and 7 bases lay between the germline ends. CDR3 DNA sequence: TGTGCCAGCAGCTTAGGACAGATTAATGAAAAACTGTTTTTT. This codes for CASSLGQINEKLFF.

V is TRBV2 and J is TRBJ1-2; perhaps TRBD1 as D (5 bases). CDR3 length: 14 residues. The germline V gene encodes CDR1 SNHLY and CDR2 FYNNEI. Between the trimmed V and J ends, which lost 7 bases and 2 bases, there was a span of 14 bases. This CDR3 is CASKFGQGNYGYTF. The CDR3 bases are TGTGCCAGCAAGTTTGGGCAGGGAAACTATGGCTACACCTTC.

This clone was seen more than once but under ten times. The V call is TRBV11-3, the J call TRBJ2-5; TRBD1 aligns across 8 bases. Unmatched junction bases numbered 8, after V lost 2 bases and J lost 6 bases. CDR1 and CDR2 (germline): SGHNT, YENEEA. The CDR3 sequence is 15 residues long. The CDR3 bases are TGTGCCAGCAGCTTACCGGACAGGGTTCCGCAGACCCAGTACTTC. Its protein is CASSLPDRVPQTQYF.

The CDR3 protein is CASSQDWTSGSGEQFF. As DNA, the CDR3 is TGTGCCAGCAGCCAAGATTGGACTAGCGGGAGTGGTGAGCAGTTCTTC. The chain carries TRBV3-1 (or the pseudogene TRBV3-2) and TRBJ2-1; 13 bases align to TRBD2. This CDR3 contains 16 residues. Per germline, CDR1 LGHDT and CDR2 YNNKEL (reference sequence). Germline trimming cut 0 bases from V and 9 bases from J; bases unmatched to any gene: 5.

The chain links TRBV19 to TRBJ1-1; D is uncertain. The CDR3 length is 15 residues. V was shortened by 5 bases and J by 0 bases, with 13 bases between the two germline ends. Germline V gene sequence: CDR1 LNHDA, CDR2 SQIVND (reference sequence). The CDR3 nucleotides are TGTGCCAGTAGTCCTCGCGATCTCATGAACACTGAAGCTTTCTTT. This encodes CASSPRDLMNTEAFF.

This rearrangement joins TRBV5-4 to TRBJ2-1; TRBD1 is a possible D gene (5 bases). Between the trimmed V and J ends, which lost 3 bases and 5 bases, there was a span of 15 bases. The germline CDR1 and CDR2 sequences are SGHNT and YYREEE (reference sequence). This CDR3 spans 15 amino acids. In nucleotides, the CDR3 is TGTGCCAGCAGCTATGGACAAGGCCCTCACAATGAGCAGTTCTTC. Protein product: CASSYGQGPHNEQFF. The whole variable domain, remainder taken from reference TRBV5-4 and TRBJ2-1, is ETGVTQSPTHLIKTRGQQVTLRCSSQSGHNTVSWYQQALGQGPQFIFQYYREEENGRGNFPPRFSGLQFPNYSSELNVNALELDDSALYLCASSYGQGPHNEQFFGPGTRLTVL.

This rearrangement joins TRBV2 to TRBJ1-5; 8 bases agree with TRBD1. From germline, CDR1 is SNHLY and CDR2 FYNNEI. The J segment lost 6 bases and the V segment lost 4 bases, leaving 5 bases of the junction unmatched. This CDR3 contains 14 residues. CDR3: CASSGTGSGQPQHF. The DNA for the CDR3 is TGTGCCAGCAGTGGGACAGGGTCTGGTCAGCCCCAGCATTTT. The entire variable domain, with the rest obtained from reference TRBV2 and TRBJ1-5, is as follows: EPEVTQTPSHQVTQMGQEVILRCVPISNHLYFYWYRQILGQKVEFLVSFYNNEISEKSEIFDDQFSVERPDGSNFTLKIRSTKLEDSAMYFCASSGTGSGQPQHFGDGTRLSIL.

J is TRBJ2-7 and V is TRBV19; TRBD2 might be the D (6 bases). From germline, CDR1 is LNHDA and CDR2 SQIVND (reference sequence). Trimming shortened V by 3 bases and J by 2 bases, and 11 bases separated the two germline ends. The CDR3 runs 14 residues. The DNA for the CDR3 is TGTGCCAGTAGTATGCGGGCGGGACCCTACGAGCAGTACTTC. Translated, it gives CASSMRAGPYEQYF.

The chain joins TRBV10-2 to TRBJ1-1, with 9 bases that match TRBD1. V was pared by 6 bases and J by 0 bases, with 11 bases of the junction left unmatched. Germline CDR1 is WSHSY and CDR2 is SAAADI. The CDR3 covers 17 residues. CDR3 sequence (DNA): TGCGCCAGCAGGCCAACAGGGGGCGCCTCAATGAACACTGAAGCTTTCTTT. This encodes CASRPTGGASMNTEAFF.

V gene TRBV11-2 combines with J gene TRBJ2-5, with D possibly TRBD2 on 6 matching bases. V lost 2 bases, J lost 5 bases, and 12 bases lay in between. The CDR3 runs to 14 residues. The germline CDR1 and CDR2 sequences are SGHAT and FQNNGV. The CDR3 DNA follows: TGTGCCAGCAGCTTACGCGGGACGGGGGAGACCCAGTACTTC. Amino acids: CASSLRGTGETQYF.

The chain has TRBV3-1 (or the pseudogene TRBV3-2) and TRBJ2-7; 8 bases map to TRBD2. The CDR3 spans 15 residues. The J segment lost 2 bases and the V segment lost 1 base, leaving 4 bases of the junction unmatched. Germline assignment: CDR1 LGHDT and CDR2 YNNKEL (reference sequence). Here the CDR3 DNA reads TGTGCCAGCAGCCAAGTACTAGCGGAGACCTACGAGCAGTACTTC. The encoded protein is CASSQVLAETYEQYF.

This clone has just one count. The V gene is TRBV3-1 (or the pseudogene TRBV3-2), the J gene TRBJ2-7; 9 nucleotides line up with TRBD2. Germline-derived CDR1 and CDR2 are LGHDT and YNNKEL (reference sequence). Germline trimming cut 1 base from V and 0 bases from J; bases unmatched to any gene: 1. The CDR3 loop spans 15 amino acids. The CDR3 bases are TGTGCCAGCAGCCAAGCTAGCGGGATCTCCTACGAGCAGTACTTC. This translates into CASSQASGISYEQYF.

This chain uses TRBV21-1 with TRBJ2-1; the tabulated D call, TRBD2, remains unverified against the DNA. TRBV21-1 is an annotated pseudogene. CDR3 length: 16 amino acids. CDR3 loop: CASSKAGLAGINEQFF. CDR3 nucleotide sequence: TGTGCCAGCAGCAAAGCGGGACTAGCGGGAATTAATGAGCAGTTCTTC.

The V call is TRBV4-2, the J call TRBJ2-1; 16 bases fit TRBD2. There are 23 residues in the CDR3. Per germline, CDR1 LGHNA and CDR2 YNFKEQ. V lost 0 bases and J lost 7; bases outside the gene matches: 21. CDR3 in amino acids: CASSQERRGTGTSGRAMGNEQFF. The CDR3 DNA reads as TGTGCCAGCAGCCAAGAGCGTAGGGGAACCGGGACTAGCGGGAGGGCCATGGGGAATGAGCAGTTCTTC.

The chain uses TRBV4-1 and TRBJ2-7; no clear D. The V end was cut by 0 bases, the J end by 4 bases, with 7 bases between. Germline assignment: CDR1 MGHRA and CDR2 YSYEKL. CDR3 size: 13 residues. CDR3 in DNA: TGCGCCAGCAGCCAAGAAGAGAATTACGAGCAGTACTTC. It yields the protein CASSQEENYEQYF.

This rearrangement joins TRBV18 to TRBJ2-7, with 9 bases fitting TRBD1. Germline lookup yields CDR1 KGHSH and CDR2 LQKENI. The V segment lost 4 bases and the J segment 3 bases; nucleotides outside the gene matches: 13. The CDR3 has 17 amino acids. DNA for the CDR3: TGTGCCAGCTCACAACTGGCACCGGGACAGGGTCTCTACGAGCAGTACTTC. Protein product: CASSQLAPGQGLYEQYF.

Here the CDR3 DNA reads TGTGCCAGCAGTTTAGATAGAGGGAGGCAGCCCCAGCATTTT. Translated: CASSLDRGRQPQHF. The genes are TRBV28 and TRBJ1-5; D is unresolved. Germline V CDR1 and CDR2: MDHEN, SYDVKM. CDR3 size: 14 residues. Trimming took 2 bases from V and 7 from J, leaving 12 bases between them.

The chain employs TRBV29-1 and TRBJ2-3; TRBD2 matches 7 bases. The CDR3 totals 16 residues. Looked up from germline, CDR1 is SQVTM and CDR2 is ANQGSEA. The J segment lost 1 base and the V segment lost 3 bases, leaving 10 bases of the junction unmatched. CDR3 sequence: CSVESLAGEGTDTQYF. The DNA of the CDR3 is TGCAGCGTTGAGAGTCTGGCGGGAGAAGGCACAGATACGCAGTATTTT.

The J gene is TRBJ2-1, the V gene TRBV27; tentatively, D is TRBD2 (6 bases). Germline loops: CDR1 MNHEY, CDR2 SMNVEV (reference sequence). CDR3 length: 16 residues. The V end lost 3 bases, the J end lost 3 bases, and 15 bases lay between the germline ends. The chain's CDR3 is CASSFGRDGNYNEQFF. Written as DNA, the CDR3 is TGTGCCAGCAGTTTCGGGCGGGATGGGAACTACAATGAGCAGTTCTTC.

V gene TRBV6-1 combines with J gene TRBJ2-3, with D perhaps matching TRBD2 (6 bases). The germline CDR1 and CDR2 sequences are MNHNS and SASEGT. The V end lost 5 bases, the J end lost 0 bases, and 15 bases lay between the germline ends. This CDR3 region has 16 residues. The CDR3: CASSKGLITSTDTQYF. The DNA of the CDR3 is TGTGCCAGCAGTAAAGGACTAATCACTAGCACAGATACGCAGTATTTT.

The V call is TRBV3-1 (or the pseudogene TRBV3-2), the J call TRBJ2-3, with D unresolved. The CDR3 spans 13 residues. Trimming removed 4 bases from V and 4 bases from J, with 9 bases in between. Germline values: CDR1 LGHDT, CDR2 YNNKEL (reference sequence). The CDR3: CASSPQVPDTQYF. CDR3 nucleotide sequence: TGTGCCAGCAGCCCTCAGGTCCCAGATACGCAGTATTTT.

The CDR3 DNA sequence: TGTGCCAGCAGCCAAGAGGACAGGGCAAGCAATCAGCCCCAGCATTTT. Amino acids: CASSQEDRASNQPQHF. The rearrangement joins TRBV14 to TRBJ1-5; 8 bases map to TRBD1. This CDR3 region has 16 residues. The V segment lost 0 bases and the J segment 1 base; nucleotides outside the gene matches: 2. Per the germline V gene, CDR1 is SGHDN and CDR2 is FVKESK.

The V and J genes are TRBV11-3 and TRBJ2-5, with D possibly matching TRBD2 (6 bases). Trimming pared 6 bases from V and 5 bases from J, leaving 13 bases between. The length of the CDR3 is 13 residues. In germline, CDR1 is SGHNT, CDR2 YENEEA. The CDR3 loop reads CASRWRAEETQYF. For the CDR3, the DNA is TGTGCCAGCAGGTGGAGGGCAGAGGAGACCCAGTACTTC.

This clone was seen a handful of times. The rearrangement links TRBV2 to TRBJ2-7; tentative D call: TRBD2 (6 bases). The ends were cut back, 7 bases at V and 3 bases at J, with 13 bases in the middle. The CDR3 sequence is 13 residues long. The germline V gene encodes CDR1 SNHLY and CDR2 FYNNEI. The CDR3 loop reads CASMAGTIYEQYF. The CDR3 nucleotides are TGTGCCAGCATGGCGGGGACCATCTACGAGCAGTACTTC.